The rows below give T cell receptor beta chains drawn from one sample of a study of T cell repertoires in cytomegalovirus infection. TCRdb independently ran MiXCR on the reads; one entry per CDR3 protein. Found here are approximately 730,000 distinct CDR3 sequences, 25% to 30% of them singletons; the top ten hold approximately 14%. Their cognate antigens are unknown. Sequencing used cultured CD8+ T cells from PBMCs, obtained from culture after CMV antigen stimulation. These receptors were taken from a human donor in good health (CMV status not recorded). Some clones in this sample may be carry-over from other donors' samples. Each CDR3 is given with its conserved first and last residue. The D gene is left open where the match is weak. Not all rows give a size; the values are once, few, many and, for expanded clones, a class.

clone size | J gene | V gene | D gene | CDR3 protein | CDR3 DNA
- | TRBJ1-5 | TRBV18 | - | CASSPLEVNQPQHF | TGTGCCAGCTCACCATTAGAGGTGAATCAGCCCCAGCATTTT
- | TRBJ2-2 | TRBV4-3 | - | CASSQDAFEQLNTGELFF | TGCGCCAGCAGCCAAGACGCCTTCGAGCAACTGAACACCGGGGAGCTGTTTTTT
many | TRBJ2-7 | TRBV7-6 | - | CASSLRMGSYEQYF | TGTGCCAGCAGCCTTAGAATGGGTTCCTACGAGCAGTACTTC
- | TRBJ2-5 | TRBV6-1 | - | CASSVRRFQETQYF | TGTGCCAGCAGTGTCCGGAGGTTCCAAGAGACCCAGTACTTC
- | TRBJ2-5 | TRBV2 | TRBD1 | CASSEATGGAETQYF | TGTGCCAGCAGTGAAGCTACAGGGGGCGCGGAGACCCAGTACTTC
few | TRBJ1-1 | TRBV11-2 | - | CASTGDRAFF | TGTGCCAGCACAGGGGATAGAGCTTTCTTT
- | TRBJ1-4 | TRBV23-1 | TRBD1 | CASSPGQGPRDNEKLFF | TGCGCCAGCAGTCCTGGACAGGGGCCGCGAGATAATGAAAAACTGTTTTTT
- | TRBJ2-4 | TRBV12-3/TRBV12-4 | TRBD2 | CASSPGLAGKAKNIQYF | TGTGCCAGCAGTCCGGGACTAGCGGGGAAGGCCAAAAACATTCAGTACTTC
few | TRBJ2-1 | TRBV29-1 | - | CSVGVGYNEQFF | TGCAGCGTTGGGGTCGGATACAATGAGCAGTTCTTC
few | TRBJ2-1 | TRBV19 | TRBD1 | CASSILKDRGDNEQFF | TGTGCCAGTAGTATATTGAAGGACAGGGGGGACAATGAGCAGTTCTTC
many | TRBJ1-1 | TRBV6-4 | - | CASSENGAGFEAFF | TGTGCCAGCAGTGAAAATGGCGCAGGATTTGAAGCTTTCTTT
few | TRBJ1-1 | TRBV5-6 | - | CASSSGPKAEAFF | TGTGCCAGCAGCTCGGGACCTAAAGCCGAAGCTTTCTTT
many | TRBJ1-5 | TRBV12-3/TRBV12-4 | TRBD1 | CASSSDRADQPQHF | TGTGCCAGCAGCTCAGACAGGGCCGACCAGCCCCAGCATTTT
- | TRBJ1-3 | TRBV10-1 | - | CASSEFSPPRATIYF | TGCGCCAGCAGTGAGTTCTCTCCCCCGCGGGCCACCATATATTTT
- | TRBJ2-7 | TRBV5-8 | - | CASSLGHRVSDEQYF | TGTGCCAGCAGCTTGGGTCACAGGGTTTCTGATGAGCAGTACTTC
- | TRBJ2-3 | TRBV20-1 | - | CSAMTGAVDTQYF | TGCAGTGCCATGACCGGGGCGGTAGATACGCAGTATTTT
- | TRBJ2-7 | TRBV27 | - | CASRISPGVDAGQYF | TGTGCCAGCAGAATAAGTCCAGGGGTCGATGCGGGGCAGTACTTC
- | TRBJ1-2 | TRBV10-2 | - | CASSELKRNIYGYTF | TGCGCCAGCAGTGAGCTTAAAAGGAATATCTATGGCTACACCTTC
- | TRBJ2-5 | TRBV6-5 | - | CASSSPGQGEVPIQYF | TGTGCCAGCAGTTCCCCGGGGCAGGGTGAAGTGCCGATCCAGTACTTC
- | TRBJ2-1 | TRBV7-9 | TRBD2 | CASSPLERGANNEQFF | TGTGCCAGCAGCCCCCTCGAGCGGGGGGCCAACAATGAGCAGTTCTTC
- | TRBJ2-1 | TRBV7-9 | TRBD1 | CAGRTGGENEQFF | TGTGCCGGCCGAACAGGGGGCGAGAATGAGCAGTTCTTC
few | TRBJ2-1 | TRBV4-3 | - | CASSQLDGYNEQFF | TGCGCCAGCAGCCAATTGGACGGTTACAATGAGCAGTTCTTC
few | TRBJ2-1 | TRBV28 | - | CASSLGRFYNEQFF | TGTGCCAGCAGCCTAGGGAGATTCTACAATGAGCAGTTCTTC
many | TRBJ2-3 | TRBV7-9 | - | CASSSYTDTQYF | TGTGCCAGCAGCTCCTACACAGATACGCAGTATTTT
few | TRBJ2-7 | TRBV12-3/TRBV12-4 | - | CASSLPGTAFEEQYF | TGTGCCAGCAGTTTACCGGGGACCGCTTTTGAGGAGCAGTACTTC
many | TRBJ1-4 | TRBV27 | - | CASSPLLRATNEKLFF | TGTGCCAGCAGTCCTTTATTGAGGGCAACTAATGAAAAACTGTTTTTT
- | TRBJ2-3 | TRBV19 | - | CASSSSDSDGDTQYF | TGTGCCAGTAGTAGTTCGGACAGCGACGGAGATACGCAGTATTTT
few | TRBJ1-3 | TRBV6-1 | TRBD1 | CASRMGQNPGNTIYF | TGTGCCAGCAGAATGGGACAGAACCCTGGAAACACCATATATTTT
- | TRBJ2-7 | TRBV7-9 | - | CASSRLDGRYEQYF | TGTGCCAGCAGCAGATTGGACGGAAGATACGAGCAGTACTTC
- | TRBJ2-3 | TRBV6-6 | - | CASTLGATDTQYF | TGTGCCAGCACGTTGGGGGCGACAGATACGCAGTATTTT
few | TRBJ1-2 | TRBV20-1 | - | CSARAPWHYGYTF | TGCAGTGCTAGGGCGCCGTGGCACTATGGCTACACCTTC
many | TRBJ2-7 | TRBV7-9 | TRBD2 | CASSGGLAGLSYEQYF | TGTGCCAGCAGCGGAGGACTAGCGGGATTATCCTACGAGCAGTACTTC
few | TRBJ1-6 | TRBV27 | - | CASRARERSSYNSPLHF | TGTGCCAGCAGGGCCAGGGAAAGGAGCTCCTATAATTCACCCCTCCACTTT
few | TRBJ1-2 | TRBV5-4 | - | CASSNPQTDREGGYTF | TGTGCCAGCAGCAATCCTCAGACGGACCGGGAGGGGGGCTACACCTTC
- | TRBJ2-1 | TRBV12-3/TRBV12-4 | - | CASSLPPGSYNEQFF | TGTGCCAGCAGTTTACCTCCGGGATCCTACAATGAGCAGTTCTTC
few | TRBJ2-7 | TRBV6-1 | - | CASSEGRGYYEQYF | TGTGCCAGCAGTGAAGGGAGAGGGTACTACGAGCAGTACTTC
few | TRBJ1-2 | TRBV4-3 | - | CASSQAHAGYGYTF | TGCGCCAGCAGCCAGGCACATGCGGGCTATGGCTACACCTTC
- | TRBJ1-4 | TRBV27 | - | CASSLWGQTGEKLFF | TGTGCCAGCAGTTTATGGGGACAAACGGGGGAAAAACTGTTTTTT
- | TRBJ2-7 | TRBV4-1 | - | CASSQGATAMYEQYF | TGCGCCAGCAGCCAGGGCGCGACTGCAATGTACGAGCAGTACTTC
few | TRBJ2-5 | TRBV7-9 | TRBD2 | CASSLEASGGPEETQYF | TGTGCCAGCAGCTTAGAGGCTAGCGGGGGGCCCGAAGAGACCCAGTACTTC
- | TRBJ1-2 | TRBV3-1 | - | CASSLPGKGSGYTF | TGTGCCAGCAGCCTCCCGGGGAAGGGAAGCGGCTACACCTTC
many | TRBJ2-5 | TRBV7-8 | TRBD2 | CASRGTGTNLLQETQYF | TGTGCCAGCAGGGGAACCGGGACTAATCTCCTTCAAGAGACCCAGTACTTC
- | TRBJ1-5 | TRBV6-1 | - | CASSESSQPQHF | TGTGCCAGCAGTGAATCCAGTCAGCCCCAGCATTTT
many | TRBJ2-1 | TRBV7-9 | TRBD1 | CASSPRVGQGANNEQFF | TGTGCCAGCAGCCCGAGAGTCGGACAGGGGGCAAACAATGAGCAGTTCTTC
few | TRBJ2-1 | TRBV2 | - | CASRGSRGNSYNEQFF | TGTGCCAGCAGAGGAAGTCGGGGGAATTCCTACAATGAGCAGTTCTTC
- | TRBJ1-5 | TRBV12-3/TRBV12-4 | - | CASRKTGNQPQHF | TGTGCCAGCAGGAAAACAGGGAATCAGCCCCAGCATTTT
- | TRBJ2-7 | TRBV27 | - | CASSLSVRANEQYF | TGTGCCAGCAGTTTATCCGTAAGGGCCAACGAGCAGTACTTC
- | TRBJ1-1 | TRBV11-2 | - | CASSFPGGITEAFF | TGTGCCAGCAGCTTTCCGGGGGGCATAACTGAAGCTTTCTTT
- | TRBJ1-1 | TRBV2 | TRBD1 | CATDTRGRRIF | TGTGCCACCGATACCAGGGGGCGGAGGATCTTT
few | TRBJ1-2 | TRBV6-1 | TRBD1 | CASSEKGPGQGLDGYTF | TGTGCCAGCAGTGAAAAGGGCCCCGGACAGGGCTTAGATGGCTACACCTTC
few | TRBJ1-1 | TRBV19 | - | CASSTRPTEAFF | TGTGCCAGTAGTACCAGACCCACTGAAGCTTTCTTT
- | TRBJ2-1 | TRBV12-3/TRBV12-4 | TRBD2 | CASSLRPAGFHNEQFF | TGTGCCAGCAGTTTACGGCCAGCGGGATTCCATAATGAGCAGTTCTTC
- | TRBJ1-1 | TRBV28 | - | CASRPKNTEAFF | TGTGCCAGCAGACCTAAGAACACTGAAGCTTTCTTT
- | TRBJ1-1 | TRBV12-5 | - | CASGLKGSYTEAFF | TGTGCTAGTGGTTTGAAGGGGTCATACACTGAAGCTTTCTTT
many | TRBJ2-5 | TRBV7-9 | - | CASSLVVSEETQYF | TGTGCCAGCAGCTTAGTGGTGTCAGAAGAGACCCAGTACTTC